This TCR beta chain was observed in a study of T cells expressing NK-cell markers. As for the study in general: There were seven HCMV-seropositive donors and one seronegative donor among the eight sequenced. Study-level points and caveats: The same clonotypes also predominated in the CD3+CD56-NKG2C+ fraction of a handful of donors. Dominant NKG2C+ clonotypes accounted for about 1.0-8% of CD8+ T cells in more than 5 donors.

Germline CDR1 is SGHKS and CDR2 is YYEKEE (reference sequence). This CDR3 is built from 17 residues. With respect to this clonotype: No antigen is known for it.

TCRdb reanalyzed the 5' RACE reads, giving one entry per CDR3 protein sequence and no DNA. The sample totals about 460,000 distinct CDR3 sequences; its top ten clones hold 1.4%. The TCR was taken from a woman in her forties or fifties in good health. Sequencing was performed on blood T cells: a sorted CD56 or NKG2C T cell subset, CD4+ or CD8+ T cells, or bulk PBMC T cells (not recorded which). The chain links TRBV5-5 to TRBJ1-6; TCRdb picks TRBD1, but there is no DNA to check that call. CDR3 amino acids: CASSLPGGESYNSPLHF.